This TCR beta chain came from a study of patients and donors after allogeneic stem cell transplantation. A single record per CDR3 protein comes from TCRdb applying MiXCR to the RT-PCR reads. Of over 65,000 distinct CDR3 sequences listed, less than 30% were seen once; the top ten hold around 27%. This clonotype has a handful of counts. The germline V and J ends were trimmed by 4 bases and 7 bases, with 18 bases remaining between them. There are 15 residues in the CDR3. CDR1 is SGHNT, CDR2 YENEEA, per germline. Sequenced input: blood, either unsorted or a sorted T cell fraction (not recorded which). This rearrangement joins TRBV11-3 to TRBJ2-3; D perhaps matches TRBD1 (6 bases). The sequence was collected from a human donor who was either an allogeneic HSCT recipient or a stem cell or donor lymphocyte infusion donor (not recorded which). It is not recorded whose cells these are; they may come from a transplant donor. CDR3 protein: CASSSILPQGNTQYF. DNA of the CDR3: TGTGCCAGCAGCTCCATACTCCCACAGGGAAATACGCAGTATTTT.